The rows below give T cell receptor beta chains drawn from one sample of a study of T cell changes during pregnancy in multiple sclerosis. The method was immunoSEQ multiplex PCR; TCRdb's version includes in-frame clones alone and lacks a portion of them. The table records about 100,000 clones, 85% to 95% of them present only once. This material consisted of peripheral blood, taken in the first trimester of pregnancy. The origin of the receptors is a female donor with multiple sclerosis, enrolled in a pregnancy study. Both conserved end residues are part of each CDR3. A D gene is named only where the DNA matches it firmly. For some rows the clone size is stated as once, few or many, or as a class when expanded; others skip it.

V: TRBV11-3; J: TRBJ2-5; D: TRBD1; size: -; CDR3: CASSPSQGAETQYF; DNA: TGTGCCAGCAGCCCATCACAGGGGGCGGAGACCCAGTACTTC
V: TRBV21-1; J: TRBJ2-7; D: -; size: once; CDR3: CASRTGSVYEQYF; DNA: TGTGCCAGCCGGACAGGGTCGGTCTACGAGCAGTACTTC
V: TRBV28; J: TRBJ2-7; D: TRBD2; size: -; CDR3: CASSLYSSGIYEQYF; DNA: TGTGCCAGCAGTTTATACTCTAGCGGGATCTACGAGCAGTACTTC
V: TRBV7-6; J: TRBJ2-3; D: -; size: -; CDR3: CASSPPTDTQYF; DNA: TGTGCCAGCAGCCCCCCAACAGATACGCAGTATTTT
V: TRBV10-3; J: TRBJ1-4; D: -; size: -; CDR3: CATTGLPGEKLFF; DNA: TGTGCCACAACAGGGTTGCCGGGGGAAAAACTGTTTTTT
V: TRBV6-5; J: TRBJ2-1; D: TRBD2; size: -; CDR3: CASSYSTSGSANEQFF; DNA: TGTGCCAGCAGTTACTCCACTAGCGGGAGTGCGAATGAGCAGTTCTTC
V: TRBV29-1; J: TRBJ2-3; D: -; size: -; CDR3: CSRQRSRSPTTTGPHTDTQYF; DNA: TGCAGCCGTCAACGATCCCGCTCCCCTACCACCACAGGGCCCCACACAGATACGCAGTATTTT
V: TRBV7-2; J: TRBJ2-7; D: -; size: -; CDR3: CASSLLVHEQYF; DNA: TGTGCCAGCAGCTTACTAGTCCACGAGCAGTACTTC
V: TRBV2; J: TRBJ2-7; D: -; size: -; CDR3: CASRLRGFTYEQYF; DNA: TGTGCCAGCAGGCTCCGGGGGTTTACCTACGAGCAGTACTTC
V: TRBV19; J: TRBJ2-1; D: -; size: few; CDR3: CASKERRSSYNEQFF; DNA: TGTGCCAGTAAGGAGCGCCGCAGTTCCTACAATGAGCAGTTCTTC
V: TRBV5-3; J: TRBJ2-7; D: -; size: -; CDR3: CARSIRQEIHEQYF; DNA: TGTGCCAGAAGCATACGACAGGAAATCCACGAGCAGTACTTC
V: TRBV19; J: TRBJ1-5; D: TRBD1; size: once; CDR3: CASRSGTGHSNQPQHF; DNA: TGTGCCAGTAGGTCTGGGACAGGGCATAGCAATCAGCCCCAGCATTTT
V: TRBV18; J: TRBJ2-7; D: TRBD2; size: few; CDR3: CASSPRLAASSYEQYF; DNA: TGTGCCAGCTCTCCTCGACTAGCGGCAAGCTCCTACGAGCAGTACTTC
V: TRBV7-6; J: TRBJ2-5; D: TRBD2; size: -; CDR3: CASSLGGGRETQYF; DNA: TGTGCCAGCAGCTTAGGTGGCGGGAGGGAGACCCAGTACTTC
V: TRBV7-3; J: TRBJ2-1; D: -; size: -; CDR3: CASSYSPSHYNEQFF; DNA: TGTGCCAGCAGCTACTCCCCCTCCCATTACAATGAGCAGTTCTTC
V: TRBV6-6; J: TRBJ2-7; D: TRBD1; size: -; CDR3: CASSYHNPGQGSEQYF; DNA: TGTGCCAGCAGTTACCACAATCCGGGACAGGGGAGCGAGCAGTACTTC
V: TRBV28; J: TRBJ1-1; D: -; size: -; CDR3: CASSLTPPLTEAFF; DNA: TGTGCCAGCAGTTTAACACCGCCGTTGACTGAAGCTTTCTTT
V: TRBV14; J: TRBJ1-2; D: -; size: -; CDR3: CASSHGKDRQWDYGYTF; DNA: TGTGCCAGCAGCCATGGTAAAGACAGGCAATGGGACTATGGCTACACCTTC
V: TRBV27; J: TRBJ1-1; D: -; size: -; CDR3: CASSLSPRGEAFF; DNA: TGTGCCAGCAGTTTATCACCTCGCGGTGAAGCTTTCTTT
V: TRBV2; J: TRBJ2-2; D: TRBD1; size: -; CDR3: CASSFGQGLRTGELFF; DNA: TGTGCCAGCAGTTTCGGACAGGGCCTTAGGACCGGGGAGCTGTTTTTT
V: TRBV30; J: TRBJ2-1; D: -; size: -; CDR3: CAWSVQRWSASYNNEQFF; DNA: TGTGCCTGGAGTGTACAGAGGTGGTCGGCTAGCTATAACAATGAGCAGTTCTTC
V: TRBV2; J: TRBJ2-3; D: -; size: -; CDR3: CATAGNTDTQYF; DNA: TGTGCCACCGCAGGGAATACAGATACGCAGTATTTT
V: TRBV5-1; J: TRBJ2-7; D: -; size: -; CDR3: CASSVFPTSSYEQYF; DNA: TGCGCCAGCAGCGTCTTTCCAACCAGCTCCTACGAGCAGTACTTC
V: TRBV5-4; J: TRBJ2-1; D: -; size: -; CDR3: CASSGDVGSYNEQFF; DNA: TGTGCCAGCAGCGGAGATGTAGGCTCCTACAATGAGCAGTTCTTC
V: TRBV5-1; J: TRBJ2-5; D: TRBD1; size: -; CDR3: CASRDRGRYPEETQYF; DNA: TGCGCCAGCAGGGACAGGGGGCGCTATCCGGAAGAGACCCAGTACTTC
V: TRBV5-6; J: TRBJ1-5; D: TRBD1; size: -; CDR3: CASSLAGGINQPQHF; DNA: TGTGCCAGCAGCTTGGCAGGGGGTATCAATCAGCCCCAGCATTTT
V: TRBV11-2; J: TRBJ2-7; D: -; size: -; CDR3: CASSLGKGGRAYEQYF; DNA: TGTGCCAGCAGCTTAGGCAAGGGAGGCCGCGCCTACGAGCAGTACTTC
V: TRBV5-1; J: TRBJ2-2; D: -; size: -; CDR3: CASSHTQGYTGELFF; DNA: TGCGCCAGCAGCCACACACAGGGATACACCGGGGAGCTGTTTTTT
V: TRBV18; J: TRBJ2-5; D: TRBD2; size: once; CDR3: CASSPLTSGSGETQYF; DNA: TGTGCCAGCTCACCCCTAACTAGCGGGAGTGGAGAGACCCAGTACTTC
V: TRBV9; J: TRBJ2-3; D: TRBD2; size: -; CDR3: CASSVDPSGGTTDTQYF; DNA: TGTGCCAGCAGCGTAGATCCCAGCGGGGGAACCACAGATACGCAGTATTTT
V: TRBV6-6; J: TRBJ2-7; D: TRBD2; size: -; CDR3: CASSFLAGAYEQYF; DNA: TGTGCCAGCAGTTTCCTAGCGGGGGCCTACGAGCAGTACTTC
V: TRBV6-1; J: TRBJ1-1; D: -; size: -; CDR3: CASSAQGLVNTEAFF; DNA: TGTGCCAGCAGTGCACAGGGTTTGGTGAACACTGAAGCTTTCTTT
V: TRBV27; J: TRBJ2-1; D: -; size: -; CDR3: CASSSGAVLEQFF; DNA: TGTGCCAGCAGCTCAGGGGCTGTCCTGGAGCAGTTCTTC
V: TRBV4-1; J: TRBJ1-5; D: -; size: once; CDR3: CASSQGGGADQPQHF; DNA: TGCGCCAGCAGCCAAGGAGGGGGGGCGGATCAGCCCCAGCATTTT
V: TRBV7-6; J: TRBJ2-1; D: TRBD1; size: -; CDR3: CASSVGTGEGSEQFF; DNA: TGTGCCAGCAGCGTCGGGACAGGGGAGGGTAGTGAGCAGTTCTTC
V: TRBV28; J: TRBJ2-2; D: TRBD1; size: -; CDR3: CASSIPSRQGASGELFF; DNA: TGTGCCAGCAGTATTCCGTCACGACAGGGGGCGAGCGGGGAGCTGTTTTTT